This T cell receptor beta chain was sequenced for a study of cytomegalovirus exposure and HLA in healthy donors. General study results and limits: Later work found most CMV-associated TCR beta chains apparently HLA-restricted. Most observed TCR sequences were rare, whereas some public TCRs were detected in many donors.

The CDR3 runs 13 residues. Germline CDR1 is GTSNPN and CDR2 is SVGIG (reference sequence). The V gene end was trimmed by 3 bases and the J gene end by 6 bases; junction bases not matched to a gene: 5. The study ran its PCR with 60 Vbeta and 13 Jbeta primers. Under the authors' procedure: Later, tens of millions of unique TCR beta chains were counted in an analysis, and approximately 9.9 million of them were shared. Only in-frame clones appear in the TCRdb table, and some are missing; sequencing was by immunoSEQ multiplex PCR. V, J and clone size are those of that table, while D and trimming were read from the DNA. The sample lists 200,000 to 250,000 clones; about three quarters were seen once. Comment on this clone: Its antigen is not identified.

The sequence was collected from a woman aged 55-70 years in good health and CMV-seropositive. Sequenced: PBMCs. The V and J genes are TRBV30 and TRBJ2-7; 10 positions match TRBD2. The CDR3 loop is CAWRRSGRVEQYF. CDR3 nucleotides: TGTGCCTGGAGAAGAAGCGGGAGGGTCGAGCAGTACTTC.